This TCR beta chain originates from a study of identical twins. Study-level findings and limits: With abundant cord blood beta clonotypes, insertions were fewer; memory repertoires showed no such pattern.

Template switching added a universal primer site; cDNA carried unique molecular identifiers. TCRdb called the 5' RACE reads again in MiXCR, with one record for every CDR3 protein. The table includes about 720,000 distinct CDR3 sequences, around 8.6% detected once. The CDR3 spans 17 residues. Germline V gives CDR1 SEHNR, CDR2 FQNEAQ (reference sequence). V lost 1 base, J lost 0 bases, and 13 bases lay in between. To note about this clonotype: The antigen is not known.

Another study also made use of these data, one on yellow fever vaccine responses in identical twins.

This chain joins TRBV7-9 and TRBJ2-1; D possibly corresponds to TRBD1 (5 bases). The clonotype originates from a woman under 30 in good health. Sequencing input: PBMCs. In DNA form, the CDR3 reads TGTGCCAGCAGCTTAGAGAGACAGCCGAGCTCCTACAATGAGCAGTTCTTC. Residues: CASSLERQPSSYNEQFF.